The 28 T cell receptor beta chains in this list originate from one sample, sequenced in a study of technical replicates of blood from a few donors. The assay was immunoSEQ multiplex PCR, and TCRdb's table has in-frame clones only and misses some. The repertoire consists of 60,000 to 90,000 clones, with around 97% occurring once and the leading ten covering roughly 0.3%. Sequenced: T cells isolated from PBMCs. These receptors all come from a human donor in good health.

The V and J genes are TRBV4-2 and TRBJ1-5; D is possibly TRBD1 (5 bases). V lost 0 bases, J lost 6 bases, and 27 bases lay in between. The CDR3 spans 20 residues. Germline V CDR1 and CDR2: LGHNA, YNFKEQ. CDR3 protein: CASSQDTRGGVKSSGQPQHF. CDR3 coding DNA: TGTGCCAGCAGCCAAGATACGCGGGGGGGAGTAAAATCTAGCGGTCAGCCCCAGCATTTT.

The chain links TRBV5-1 to TRBJ2-7; 7 bases agree with TRBD2. Trimming took 4 bases from V and 4 from J; bases not matched to a gene: 5. The CDR3 contains 13 residues. The V gene's germline CDR1 is SGHRS and CDR2 YFSETQ. For the CDR3, the DNA is TGCGCCAGCAGCCCCAGGGAGGGGTACGAGCAGTACTTC. Protein: CASSPREGYEQYF.

This chain joins TRBV28 and TRBJ2-2; weak D call: TRBD2 (6 bases). Germline V CDR1 and CDR2: MDHEN, SYDVKM. Trimming took 3 bases from V and 3 from J, leaving 11 bases between them. This CDR3 contains 15 residues. CDR3 loop: CASSFMGGDTGELFF. The CDR3 DNA is TGTGCCAGCAGTTTTATGGGGGGTGACACCGGGGAGCTGTTTTTT.

CDR3 DNA sequence: TGTGCCAGCAGCTTAGGCCAAGGGACAGGGCACACTGAAGCTTTCTTT. Residues: CASSLGQGTGHTEAFF. The chain links TRBV6-6 to TRBJ1-1; TRBD1 matches 9 bases. Unmatched junction bases numbered 11, after V lost 6 bases and J lost 3 bases. The CDR3 runs to 16 residues. CDR1 and CDR2 from the germline V gene are MNHNY and SVGAGI (reference sequence).

The chain combines TRBV9 with TRBJ2-7; TRBD1 might be the D (6 bases). V was trimmed by 4 bases and J by 5 bases, leaving 13 bases between them. Germline V gene sequence: CDR1 SGDLS, CDR2 YYNGEE. The CDR3 extends over 13 amino acids. CDR3 coding DNA: TGTGCCAGCAGCTTAAGGGGGTTCGACGAGCAGTACTTC. Translating it yields CASSLRGFDEQYF.

The chain combines TRBV28 with TRBJ2-1; TRBD2 aligns across 7 bases. This CDR3 has 14 amino acids. Germline lookup yields CDR1 MDHEN and CDR2 SYDVKM. Germline trimming cut 1 base from V and 4 bases from J; bases unmatched to any gene: 1. Written as DNA, the CDR3 is TGTGCCAGCAGTTTATCGGGGGGTTACAATGAGCAGTTCTTC. Translated, it gives CASSLSGGYNEQFF. Full variable domain (remainder filled in from reference TRBV28 and TRBJ2-1): DVKVTQSSRYLVKRTGEKVFLECVQDMDHENMFWYRQDPGLGLRLIYFSYDVKMKEKGDIPEGYSVSREKKERFSLILESASTNQTSMYLCASSLSGGYNEQFFGPGTRLTVL.

The chain joins TRBV19 to TRBJ1-1; 8 nucleotides align to TRBD1. The trim removed 4 bases at V and 6 bases at J, leaving 7 bases unmatched. CDR3 length: 14 residues. Germline CDR1 and CDR2: LNHDA and SQIVND (reference sequence). The CDR3: CASSTGGKISEAFF. The CDR3 DNA reads TGTGCCAGTAGTACAGGGGGCAAGATTTCTGAAGCTTTCTTT.

This chain uses TRBV4-1 with TRBJ2-1, with 11 bases fitting TRBD2. The CDR3 loop spans 16 amino acids. Germline assignment: CDR1 MGHRA and CDR2 YSYEKL. With 0 bases clipped from V and 7 bases from J, the junction kept 5 bases outside the gene matches. CDR3 DNA sequence: TGCGCCAGCAGCCAAGATATAGCGGGAGGGGCTAATGAGCAGTTCTTC. This sequence encodes CASSQDIAGGANEQFF.

The V gene is TRBV9, the J gene TRBJ1-2; the D gene is possibly TRBD1 (6 bases). The CDR3 sequence is 14 residues long. Germline values: CDR1 SGDLS, CDR2 YYNGEE. Trimming left V 1 base short and J 8 bases short, with 15 bases between. The CDR3 is CASSVQPGEGGYTF. The CDR3 DNA reads TGTGCCAGCAGCGTACAGCCAGGGGAGGGCGGCTACACCTTC.

This sequence joins TRBV2 and TRBJ1-5; no firm D call. CDR1 and CDR2 (germline): SNHLY, FYNNEI. The CDR3 is made up of 13 amino acids. With 7 bases removed from V and 6 bases from J, the gap between germline ends came to 13 bases. The CDR3 reads CASTRGGFQPQHF. CDR3 nucleotides: TGTGCCAGCACCAGAGGCGGGTTTCAGCCCCAGCATTTT.

The CDR3 DNA is TGTGCCAGCAGCCCAGGACTAGCGGCGAACACCGGGGAGCTGTTTTTT. This codes for CASSPGLAANTGELFF. The rearrangement links TRBV7-2 to TRBJ2-2, with TRBD2 identical over 10 bases. After removal of 5 bases from V and 0 bases from J, the junction contained 3 bases not matched to a gene. CDR3 length: 16 residues. CDR1 SGHTA and CDR2 FQGNSA come from the germline V gene.

There are a few counts of this clone. The chain has TRBV6-1 and TRBJ1-5; D remains ambiguous. CDR1 is MNHNS and CDR2 is SASEGT in the germline V gene. The CDR3 consists of 13 residues. V was trimmed by 0 bases and J by 7 bases, leaving 7 bases between them. The CDR3 region is CASSEAGNQPQHF. Here the CDR3 DNA reads TGTGCCAGCAGTGAAGCCGGGAACCAGCCCCAGCATTTT.

This rearrangement joins TRBV11-1 to TRBJ2-1, with 11 bases that match TRBD2. In germline, CDR1 is SGHAT, CDR2 FQDESV (reference sequence). After removal of 6 bases from V and 10 bases from J, the junction contained 14 bases not matched to a gene. CDR3 length: 16 amino acids. The CDR3 spells CASSFHILAGEFEQFF. The CDR3 nucleotides read TGTGCCAGCAGTTTCCATATACTAGCGGGAGAATTCGAGCAGTTCTTC.

This chain joins TRBV29-1 and TRBJ1-2, with a weak D call TRBD1 (5 bases). Between the trimmed V and J ends, which lost 4 bases and 8 bases, there was a span of 14 bases. CDR1 is SQVTM and CDR2 is ANQGSEA in the germline V gene. The CDR3 runs 12 residues. Here the CDR3 reads CSVVQGMGGYTF. CDR3 DNA sequence: TGCAGCGTTGTTCAGGGAATGGGGGGCTACACCTTC.

V and J are TRBV19 and TRBJ2-3, with 12 bases aligning to TRBD2. J lost 7 bases, V lost 4 bases, and 6 bases had no gene match. Germline V gives CDR1 LNHDA, CDR2 SQIVND (reference sequence). This CDR3 region has 15 residues. For the CDR3, the DNA is TGTGCCAGTAGTAAGGGACTAGCGGGTCAAAATACGCAGTATTTT. Amino acids: CASSKGLAGQNTQYF.

V and J are TRBV27 and TRBJ1-1; 8 nucleotides agree with TRBD1. Germline-derived CDR1 and CDR2 are MNHEY and SMNVEV (reference sequence). CDR3 length equals 15 residues. J gave up 6 bases and V 2 bases, and 8 bases lay outside the gene matches. The CDR3 loop reads CASSLRGQGRAEAFF. In DNA form, the CDR3 reads TGTGCCAGCAGTTTACGAGGACAGGGAAGGGCTGAAGCTTTCTTT.

V and J are TRBV5-6 and TRBJ2-5; 10 positions agree with TRBD1. After removal of 3 bases from V and 4 bases from J, the junction contained 12 bases not matched to a gene. The CDR3 sequence is 17 residues long. Germline CDR1 is SGHDT and CDR2 is YYEEEE. CDR3 in amino acids: CASSSEGDRGWGETQYF. The DNA of the CDR3 is TGTGCCAGCAGCTCCGAGGGGGACAGGGGATGGGGAGAGACCCAGTACTTC.

This chain connects TRBV29-1 to TRBJ2-1, with TRBD1 matching 7 bases. This CDR3 has 13 residues. Per the germline V gene, CDR1 is SQVTM and CDR2 is ANQGSEA. V lost 1 base and J lost 6; bases outside the gene matches: 3. For the CDR3, the DNA is TGCAGCGTTGAAGGGTCAGGGGGCAATGAGCAGTTCTTC. Translation gives CSVEGSGGNEQFF.

This chain links TRBV6-1 with TRBJ2-7; 7 bases are shared with TRBD1. Germline CDR1 and CDR2: MNHNS and SASEGT. J gave up 4 bases and V 2 bases, and 8 bases lay outside the gene matches. There are 15 residues in the CDR3. This chain's CDR3 is CASSEPSLQGYEQYF. The CDR3 DNA reads as TGTGCCAGCAGTGAACCGTCCCTACAGGGGTACGAGCAGTACTTC.

The chain employs TRBV6-5 and TRBJ2-7; 8 bases agree with TRBD1. Germline V gives CDR1 MNHEY, CDR2 SVGAGI. Trimming took 2 bases from V and 4 from J; bases not matched to a gene: 7. This CDR3 is built from 15 residues. The CDR3 coding sequence is TGTGCCAGCAGTTACCCCCGGACAGGGCCGTACGAGCAGTACTTC. This gives the protein CASSYPRTGPYEQYF.

A single count supports this clone. The chain links TRBV6-1 to TRBJ2-4; D may be TRBD2 (5 bases). With 6 bases removed from V and 2 bases from J, the gap between germline ends came to 8 bases. This CDR3 comprises 13 residues. The germline gives CDR1 MNHNS, CDR2 SASEGT. CDR3 region: CASREGTKNIQYF. The CDR3 nucleotides are TGTGCCAGCAGAGAGGGAACCAAAAACATTCAGTACTTC.

The genes are TRBV27 and TRBJ2-7; TRBD2 is a possible D gene (6 bases). The CDR3 is made up of 13 amino acids. Trimming left V 0 bases short and J 7 bases short, with 10 bases between. The germline V gene has CDR1 MNHEY and CDR2 SMNVEV (reference sequence). In nucleotides, the CDR3 is TGTGCCAGCAGTTTATCGCCCAGCGGGGAGCAGTACTTC. As protein: CASSLSPSGEQYF.

The rearrangement joins TRBV6-1 to TRBJ1-2, with TRBD1 matching 9 bases. CDR1 and CDR2 (germline): MNHNS, SASEGT. With 3 bases clipped from V and 5 bases from J, the junction kept 1 base outside the gene matches. This CDR3 contains 13 residues. The CDR3 loop reads CASSEGQGYGYTF. As DNA, the CDR3 is TGTGCCAGCAGTGAGGGACAGGGATATGGCTACACCTTC.

This chain joins TRBV2 and TRBJ1-1; D is unresolved. Germline V gene lookup returns CDR1 SNHLY and CDR2 FYNNEI. CDR3 length equals 14 residues. The V end lost 5 bases, the J end lost 0 bases, and 10 bases lay between the germline ends. The CDR3 DNA sequence: TGTGCCAGCAGTTTCGCACTGATGAACACTGAAGCTTTCTTT. As protein: CASSFALMNTEAFF.

This rearrangement joins TRBV6-4 to TRBJ2-3, with 7 bases matching TRBD2. J gave up 1 base and V 2 bases, and 6 bases lay outside the gene matches. This CDR3 is built from 16 residues. The germline gives CDR1 MRHNA, CDR2 SNTAGT. The CDR3 is CASSDGPSGGTDTQYF. The CDR3 DNA reads as TGTGCCAGCAGTGACGGGCCTAGCGGCGGCACAGATACGCAGTATTTT.

The V and J genes are TRBV7-9 and TRBJ1-2, with no clear D. Germline CDR1 and CDR2: SEHNR and FQNEAQ (reference sequence). V lost 2 bases and J lost 4, with 11 bases in between. The CDR3 is 14 amino acids. As DNA, the CDR3 is TGTGCCAGCAGCTTATCTCCTTCGAGCTATGGCTACACCTTC. Amino acids: CASSLSPSSYGYTF.

This chain uses TRBV6-5 with TRBJ2-7; the D gene is possibly TRBD1 (6 bases). This CDR3 is 15 amino acids long. The V gene's germline CDR1 is MNHEY and CDR2 SVGAGI. The V gene lost 7 bases and the J gene lost 0 bases, with 16 bases spanning the gap. CDR3 loop: CASTSPPGHSYEQYF. The CDR3 DNA reads TGTGCCAGCACTTCACCTCCGGGACACTCCTACGAGCAGTACTTC.

J is TRBJ2-4 and V is TRBV28; perhaps TRBD1 as D (6 bases). Germline V CDR1 and CDR2: MDHEN, SYDVKM. V was trimmed by 8 bases and J by 4 bases, leaving 12 bases between them. The CDR3 has 13 amino acids. CDR3 nucleotides: TGTGCCAGCTTGGCAGGGGAAAAAAACATTCAGTACTTC. Protein: CASLAGEKNIQYF.